The clone carrying this T cell receptor beta chain appeared many times. Its cognate antigen is unknown. This sample was included in a study of regulatory T cells in long-lasting Graves disease. Overall study context: In persistent Graves' disease, antithyroid drugs had been taken for over 5 years and TSH receptor antibodies stayed positive.

The time point denotes: persistent/refractory GD, antithyroid drugs over 5 years with positive TRAb. The TCR library used RNA extracted from PBMCs. Investigators prepared the TCR beta libraries by applying iRepertoire HTBI primers and Arm-PCR of CDR3 regions. TCRdb reprocessed the multiplex PCR reads via MiXCR and lists one record per CDR3 protein. The table shows approximately 400,000 distinct CDR3 sequences, with more than 20% occurring only once. Findings and caveats of the study: Only a small sample size was used, which may have cut accuracy. Persistent disease samples used TRBV28, TRBJ1-2 and TRBJ2-5 preferentially. Persistent Graves' patients possessed reduced TCR diversity relative to recently diagnosed ones.

The length of the CDR3 is 14 residues. The ends were cut back, 5 bases at V and 1 base at J, with 11 bases in the middle. Germline CDR1 reads MNHEY; CDR2 reads SMNVEV (reference sequence). The sequence was obtained from a female donor with Graves disease. This chain joins TRBV27 and TRBJ1-1; D unresolved. The sample here was peripheral blood mononuclear cells (PBMCs), taken when the disease was refractory, from a patient treated with antithyroid drugs. This CDR3 reads CASSPRAQNTEAFF. In nucleotides, the CDR3 is TGTGCCAGCAGTCCCCGGGCGCAGAACACTGAAGCTTTCTTT.